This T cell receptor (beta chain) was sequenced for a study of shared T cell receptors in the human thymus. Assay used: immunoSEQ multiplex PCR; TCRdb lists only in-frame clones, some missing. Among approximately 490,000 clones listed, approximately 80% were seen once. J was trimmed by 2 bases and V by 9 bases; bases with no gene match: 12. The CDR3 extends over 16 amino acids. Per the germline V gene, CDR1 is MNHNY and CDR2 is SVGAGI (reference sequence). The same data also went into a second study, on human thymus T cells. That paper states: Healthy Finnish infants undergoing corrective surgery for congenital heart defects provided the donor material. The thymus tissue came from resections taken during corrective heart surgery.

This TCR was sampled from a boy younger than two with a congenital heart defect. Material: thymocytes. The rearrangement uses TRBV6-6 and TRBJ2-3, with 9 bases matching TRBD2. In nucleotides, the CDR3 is TGTGCCAGTCGGATGGATGCGGGAGGGCTCACAGATACGCAGTATTTT. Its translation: CASRMDAGGLTDTQYF.